This TCR beta chain stems from a study of glioma-infiltrating T cells. There are many counts of this clonotype. Germline CDR1 MDHEN, CDR2 SYDVKM. Trimming stripped 6 bases from V and 2 bases from J, with 11 bases between. This CDR3 has 15 amino acids. Amplification of TCR alpha and beta CDR3 regions from RNA used iRepertoire nested multiplex PCR. TCRdb redid the calling of the multiplex PCR reads with MiXCR, one entry per CDR3 protein. Here the sample spans 300,000 to 450,000 distinct CDR3 sequences, 41% being singletons. The sequence was obtained from a human donor with low-grade glioma or glioblastoma, undergoing nonglioma brain surgery, or in good health (not recorded which). The chain is built from TRBV28 and TRBJ1-6; weak D call: TRBD1 (5 bases). The sequencing input was glioma tissue, nonneoplastic brain tissue, or PBMCs (not recorded which). CDR3 amino acids: CASSPQGTYNSPLHF. The CDR3 coding sequence is TGTGCCAGCAGCCCCCAGGGAACCTATAATTCACCCCTCCACTTT.